One sample yielded the 8 T cell receptor beta chains listed below, sequenced in a study of blood T cell repertoires in COVID-19. Profiling relied on immunoSEQ multiplex PCR, and the TCRdb table lists in-frame clones only, not all of them. The sample holds just under 150,000 clones, more than 75% seen once. The specimen was peripheral blood. The receptors shown here come from a human donor in a cohort sampled during active COVID-19.

This chain joins TRBV30 and TRBJ1-1; D may be TRBD1 (5 bases). The germline V gene has CDR1 GTSNPN and CDR2 SVGIG (reference sequence). The CDR3 loop spans 13 amino acids. Trimming cost V 0 bases and J 5 bases, with 10 bases left between them. CDR3 residues: CAWSVLKGTEAFF. The CDR3, as DNA: TGTGCCTGGAGTGTACTAAAGGGGACTGAAGCTTTCTTT.

The gene calls are TRBV6-5 and TRBJ2-3; D may be TRBD2 (6 bases). Per germline, CDR1 MNHEY and CDR2 SVGAGI. The CDR3 has 13 amino acids. V lost 7 bases and J lost 10, with 18 bases in between. CDR3 protein: CASTRREVAAQYF. CDR3 nucleotide sequence: TGTGCCAGCACCCGAAGGGAGGTGGCTGCGCAGTATTTT.

V and J are TRBV27 and TRBJ2-5; 8 positions match TRBD1. Trimming removed 8 bases from V and 1 base from J; junction bases left unmatched: 6. CDR3 size: 14 residues. Germline CDR1 MNHEY, CDR2 SMNVEV (reference sequence). The CDR3 loop is CASPDRGCQETQYF. CDR3 DNA: TGTGCCAGCCCCGACAGGGGTTGCCAAGAGACCCAGTACTTC.

The rearrangement uses TRBV4-1 and TRBJ2-3, with 8 nucleotides matching TRBD1. Germline CDR1 and CDR2: MGHRA and YSYEKL. The CDR3 is 22 residues long. V trimming: 1 base; J trimming: 4 bases; junction bases outside the gene matches: 25. The CDR3, as DNA: TGCGCCAGCAGCCAAGGCTCTCCCGACTACCCCGGACAGGGAAGCGTAGCAGATACGCAGTATTTT. Its translation: CASSQGSPDYPGQGSVADTQYF.

This chain joins TRBV5-5 and TRBJ2-3, with D maybe TRBD2 (6 bases). Germline V CDR1 and CDR2: SGHKS, YYEKEE (reference sequence). The CDR3 totals 15 residues. Trimming cost V 5 bases and J 6 bases, with 19 bases left between them. In nucleotides, the CDR3 is TGTGCCAGCAGACGACTAGTTGTTCCATCTGATACGCAGTATTTT. This sequence encodes CASRRLVVPSDTQYF.

This clone was seen only once. The V gene is TRBV2, the J gene TRBJ2-3, with 8 bases fitting TRBD1. After removal of 5 bases from V and 3 bases from J, the junction contained 10 bases not matched to a gene. Germline values: CDR1 SNHLY, CDR2 FYNNEI. CDR3 length: 16 residues. This CDR3 reads CASSFGGQVGTDTQYF. The DNA for the CDR3 is TGTGCCAGCAGTTTTGGGGGACAGGTGGGGACAGATACGCAGTATTTT.

This rearrangement joins TRBV15 to TRBJ2-7, with 15 nucleotides matching TRBD2. Germline-derived CDR1 and CDR2 are LNHNV and YYDKDF (reference sequence). The CDR3 extends over 15 amino acids. The trim removed 5 bases at V and 7 bases at J, leaving 6 bases unmatched. CDR3 protein: CATSGTSGGLSEQYF. CDR3 nucleotides: TGTGCCACCAGCGGGACTAGCGGGGGGTTGAGTGAGCAGTACTTC.

The rearrangement joins TRBV5-1 to TRBJ1-6, with 7 positions matching TRBD1. V trimming: 6 bases; J trimming: 4 bases; junction bases outside the gene matches: 10. Germline V lookup: CDR1 SGHRS, CDR2 YFSETQ. The CDR3 totals 16 residues. The CDR3: CASIRQGIIYNSPLHF. CDR3 DNA sequence: TGCGCCAGCATCCGACAGGGAATTATTTATAATTCACCCCTCCACTTT.